This entry lists 14 T cell receptor beta chains sequenced from one sample in a study of shared clonotypes between healthy human individuals. Method: immunoSEQ multiplex PCR; TCRdb's copy keeps in-frame clones and lacks some. The sample includes fewer than 650,000 clones, roughly 79% of them seen just once. Specimen: PBMCs. These receptor sequences come from a woman aged 40 to 55 in good health. Some clones in this sample may be carry-over from other donors' samples.

For the CDR3, the DNA is TGTGCCAGCAGCGCGGGACTAGCGGGAGGTACCGGGGAGCTGTTTTTT. It is translated as CASSAGLAGGTGELFF. The chain links TRBV5-6 to TRBJ2-2; the match to TRBD2 covers 15 bases. Germline loops: CDR1 SGHDT, CDR2 YYEEEE. The CDR3 totals 16 residues. Trimming cost V 4 bases and J 5 bases; bases outside gene matches: 3.

The chain joins TRBV7-8 to TRBJ2-1, with 13 nucleotides matching TRBD2. Germline V gene data show CDR1 as SGHVS and CDR2 as FQNEAQ. The CDR3 extends over 19 amino acids. V gave up 5 bases and J gave up 1 base; unmatched junction bases: 11. CDR3: CASSPRTLTSGRSYNEQFF. For the CDR3, the DNA is TGTGCCAGCAGCCCGAGGACACTGACTAGCGGGAGGTCCTACAATGAGCAGTTCTTC.

V is TRBV2 and J is TRBJ1-5; D unresolved. This CDR3 is 14 amino acids long. Looked up from germline, CDR1 is SNHLY and CDR2 is FYNNEI. V gave up 3 bases and J gave up 2 bases, with 8 bases separating them. The CDR3 loop is CASSDAEGNQPQHF. CDR3 sequence (DNA): TGTGCCAGCAGTGACGCTGAAGGCAATCAGCCCCAGCATTTT.

This clone was observed a single time. The V call is TRBV9, the J call TRBJ2-1; unclear D gene. V was shortened by 3 bases and J by 3 bases, with 13 bases between the two germline ends. CDR3 length equals 15 residues. The V gene's germline CDR1 is SGDLS and CDR2 YYNGEE. The CDR3 nucleotides read TGTGCCAGCAGCGCAGCTAACCGGCGCTACAATGAGCAGTTCTTC. Protein sequence: CASSAANRRYNEQFF.

The chain carries TRBV7-3 and TRBJ2-6, with D hard to call. This CDR3 contains 11 residues. The V gene's germline CDR1 is SGHTA and CDR2 FQGTGA. The germline V and J ends were trimmed by 8 bases and 4 bases, with 3 bases remaining between them. CDR3 in DNA: TGTGCCAGCTCCGGGGCCAACGTCCTGACTTTC. Protein: CASSGANVLTF.

There are a few counts of this clone. J is TRBJ2-7 and V is TRBV5-1, with 11 bases matching TRBD2. The CDR3 covers 15 residues. The germline gives CDR1 SGHRS, CDR2 YFSETQ. J was trimmed by 4 bases and V by 3 bases; bases with no gene match: 6. This CDR3 is CASSSSGLADYEQYF. In DNA, the CDR3 is TGCGCCAGCAGCTCCTCGGGACTAGCGGATTACGAGCAGTACTTC.

In this sample, this clone turned up a few times. The genes are TRBV28 and TRBJ2-1; D is perhaps TRBD1 (6 bases). CDR1 MDHEN and CDR2 SYDVKM come from the germline V gene. With 5 bases removed from V and 4 bases from J, the gap between germline ends came to 9 bases. This CDR3 is 13 amino acids long. This CDR3 is CASSLTGYNEQFF. CDR3 in DNA: TGTGCCAGCAGTCTGACAGGTTACAATGAGCAGTTCTTC.

The chain uses TRBV7-7 and TRBJ2-3, with 7 bases lining up with TRBD1. Germline trimming cut 5 bases from V and 6 bases from J; bases unmatched to any gene: 8. Per the germline V gene, CDR1 is SSHAT and CDR2 is FNYEAQ (reference sequence). This CDR3 contains 14 residues. The chain's CDR3 is CASSPGTETDTQYF. CDR3 bases: TGTGCCAGCAGCCCAGGGACAGAGACGGATACGCAGTATTTT.

In regard to this clone: Sequence at one end of the junction differs from germline and may be a read error. The J gene is TRBJ2-7, the V gene TRBV7-8; weak D call: TRBD2 (6 bases). CDR3 length equals 14 residues. CDR1 is SGHVS, CDR2 FQNEAQ, per germline. CDR3 amino acids: CASSLARDLKRVIF. The CDR3 DNA reads TGTGCCAGCAGCTTAGCGCGGGACTTAAAAAGGGTCATTTTC.

In regard to this clone: This sequence may be a read error, since a much larger clone differs from it by one base. The rearrangement joins TRBV28 to TRBJ2-6; no reliable D call. CDR3 length equals 14 residues. Germline V CDR1 and CDR2: MDHEN, SYDVKM. The CDR3 DNA reads as TGTACCAGCAGTCTATTAGCTGGGGCCAACGTCCTGACTTTC. This translates into CTSSLLAGANVLTF.

CDR3 loop: CASSPRGGPYNEQFF. The DNA for the CDR3 is TGTGCCAGCAGCCCTCGGGGGGGGCCCTACAATGAGCAGTTCTTC. This rearrangement joins TRBV7-9 to TRBJ2-1; 8 positions agree with TRBD2. V gave up 5 bases and J gave up 2 bases; unmatched junction bases: 5. The CDR3 spans 15 residues. CDR1 is SEHNR, CDR2 FQNEAQ, per germline (reference sequence).

This chain uses TRBV9 with TRBJ2-3; 12 bases fit TRBD2. This CDR3 region has 16 residues. Germline assignment: CDR1 SGDLS and CDR2 YYNGEE. With 4 bases clipped from V and 3 bases from J, the junction kept 6 bases outside the gene matches. In DNA form, the CDR3 reads TGTGCCAGCAGCCCTCGACTAGCGGGAGAGACAGATACGCAGTATTTT. The encoded protein is CASSPRLAGETDTQYF. The full variable domain, rest sourced from reference TRBV9 and TRBJ2-3, is DSGVTQTPKHLITATGQRVTLRCSPRSGDLSVYWYQQSLDQGLQFLIQYYNGEERAKGNILERFSAQQFPDLHSELNLSSLELGDSALYFCASSPRLAGETDTQYFGPGTRLTVL.

The CDR3 region is CAISESLAGGVKTQYF. CDR3 sequence (DNA): TGTGCCATCAGTGAGTCACTAGCGGGAGGGGTAAAGACCCAGTACTTC. The chain carries TRBV10-3 and TRBJ2-5, with 13 positions matching TRBD2. Trimming took 0 bases from V and 6 from J; bases not matched to a gene: 4. This CDR3 spans 16 amino acids. The V gene's germline CDR1 is ENHRY and CDR2 SYGVKD.

This sequence joins TRBV4-1 and TRBJ1-2; D possibly corresponds to TRBD1 (5 bases). Germline V gives CDR1 MGHRA, CDR2 YSYEKL. Trimming took off 4 bases at V and 4 bases at J, with 16 bases between the two ends. The CDR3 is made up of 15 amino acids. CDR3 sequence: CASSLADGGGYGYTF. The CDR3 nucleotides are TGCGCCAGCAGCCTTGCGGATGGGGGAGGCTATGGCTACACCTTC.